This T cell receptor beta chain was documented in a study of regulatory T cells in long-lasting Graves disease. Study-wide background: Graves' patients diagnosed newly had used antithyroid drugs under 3 months.

Regarding time point: newly diagnosed GD, antithyroid drugs for less than 3 months. The authors made the TCR library using RNA they extracted from PBMCs. CDR1 and CDR2 from the germline V gene are MNHNS and SASEGT. CDR3 length: 13 amino acids. Trimming stripped 6 bases from V and 8 bases from J, with 16 bases between. Combining iRepertoire HTBI primers with Arm-PCR of CDR3 regions, the authors built TCR beta libraries. Using its own MiXCR run on the multiplex PCR reads, TCRdb lists one record per CDR3 protein. The sample consists of approximately 480,000 distinct CDR3 sequences, around 16% of them appearing once. The sample holds a few counts of this clonotype. The sample was also linked to a second study, of T cells in Graves' hyperthyroidism and ophthalmopathy.

The starting material was peripheral blood mononuclear cells (PBMCs), obtained at new diagnosis, from a patient treated with antithyroid drugs. The J gene is TRBJ1-2, the V gene TRBV6-1; maybe TRBD1 (6 bases). This receptor was taken from a man aged 35 to 55 with Graves disease. The CDR3 nucleotides are TGTGCCAGCAGATTGACGTTCCAGGGGGGCTACACCTTC. It specifies CASRLTFQGGYTF.